These T cell receptor beta chains were read from a single sample in a study of identical twins. One entry per CDR3 protein, called by TCRdb with MiXCR from the 5' RACE reads. The repertoire has 200,000 to 300,000 distinct CDR3 sequences, about 12% of them found once; the top ten carry 4% to 5%. This sample also appeared in a second study, on yellow fever vaccine responses in identical twins.

Sequencing used memory (CD45RO+) T cells sorted from blood. The receptors here all came from a woman aged 18-29 years in good health. Each CDR3 is given with its conserved first and last residue. The order of the fields is clone size, J gene, D gene, V gene, CDR3 protein, CDR3 DNA. D genes are given only for firm matches. Only part of the rows carry a size: once, few, many, or a class if the clone is expanded.

abundance: NA; j_gene: TRBJ1-4; d_gene: NA; v_gene: TRBV5-1; CDR3aa: CASSRDGSNEKLFF; CDR3nt: TGCGCCAGCTCCCGGGACGGCTCTAATGAAAAACTGTTTTTT
abundance: NA; j_gene: TRBJ2-3; d_gene: TRBD2; v_gene: TRBV4-2; CDR3aa: CASSQERSGGLTDTQYF; CDR3nt: TGTGCCAGCAGCCAAGAGAGGAGCGGGGGGCTTACAGATACGCAGTATTTT
abundance: few; j_gene: TRBJ2-6; d_gene: NA; v_gene: TRBV25-1; CDR3aa: CASSDQQAAGANVLTF; CDR3nt: TGTGCCAGCAGTGATCAACAGGCAGCTGGGGCCAACGTCCTGACTTTC
abundance: many; j_gene: TRBJ1-6; d_gene: NA; v_gene: TRBV5-5; CDR3aa: CASAGNSPLHF; CDR3nt: TGTGCCAGCGCGGGAAATTCACCCCTCCACTTT
abundance: NA; j_gene: TRBJ2-6; d_gene: TRBD2; v_gene: TRBV25-1; CDR3aa: CASSTNPPAGGPGANVLTF; CDR3nt: TGTGCCAGCAGTACCAACCCTCCAGCGGGAGGGCCGGGGGCCAACGTCCTGACTTTC
abundance: NA; j_gene: TRBJ1-4; d_gene: NA; v_gene: TRBV11-2; CDR3aa: CASSPGQKGRTNEKLFF; CDR3nt: TGTGCCAGCAGCCCCGGACAGAAAGGACGGACTAATGAAAAACTGTTTTTT
abundance: NA; j_gene: TRBJ2-6; d_gene: TRBD1; v_gene: TRBV6-4; CDR3aa: CASSDWDSNSGANVLTF; CDR3nt: TGTGCCAGCAGTGACTGGGACAGCAACTCTGGGGCCAACGTCCTGACTTTC
abundance: NA; j_gene: TRBJ2-7; d_gene: TRBD2; v_gene: TRBV6-1; CDR3aa: CASSPGTRHEQYF; CDR3nt: TGTGCCAGCAGTCCCGGGACTAGGCACGAGCAGTACTTC
abundance: NA; j_gene: TRBJ1-1; d_gene: NA; v_gene: TRBV7-9; CDR3aa: CASSLVAGEAFF; CDR3nt: TGTGCCAGCAGCTTAGTGGCAGGCGAAGCTTTCTTT
abundance: NA; j_gene: TRBJ1-1; d_gene: TRBD1; v_gene: TRBV27; CDR3aa: CASSLLRTGLEAFF; CDR3nt: TGTGCCAGCAGTCTCCTTAGGACAGGCCTTGAAGCTTTCTTT
abundance: few; j_gene: TRBJ2-7; d_gene: TRBD1; v_gene: TRBV28; CDR3aa: CASSSLAKGAKYEQYF; CDR3nt: TGTGCCAGCAGTTCCCTCGCTAAGGGGGCAAAATACGAGCAGTACTTC
abundance: few; j_gene: TRBJ2-7; d_gene: NA; v_gene: TRBV20-1; CDR3aa: CSARDGRGRGNEQYF; CDR3nt: TGCAGTGCTAGAGATGGGCGGGGCAGGGGTAACGAGCAGTACTTC
abundance: NA; j_gene: TRBJ1-6; d_gene: NA; v_gene: TRBV7-3; CDR3aa: CASSLTGGSPLHF; CDR3nt: TGTGCCAGCAGCTTAACAGGGGGGTCACCCCTCCACTTT
abundance: few; j_gene: TRBJ1-1; d_gene: NA; v_gene: TRBV6-1; CDR3aa: CASSERADEAFF; CDR3nt: TGTGCCAGCAGTGAAAGGGCAGATGAAGCTTTCTTT
abundance: few; j_gene: TRBJ2-7; d_gene: NA; v_gene: TRBV20-1; CDR3aa: CSARELGGVWGALQYF; CDR3nt: TGCAGTGCTAGAGAGCTTGGAGGAGTTTGGGGGGCCCTACAGTACTTC
abundance: few; j_gene: TRBJ2-5; d_gene: NA; v_gene: TRBV6-2/TRBV6-3; CDR3aa: CASSLGPKETQYF; CDR3nt: TGTGCCAGCAGCCTCGGTCCTAAAGAGACCCAGTACTTC
abundance: NA; j_gene: TRBJ2-5; d_gene: NA; v_gene: TRBV2; CDR3aa: CASKRSGGRETQYF; CDR3nt: TGTGCCAGCAAAAGGTCCGGCGGTAGGGAGACCCAGTACTTC
abundance: many; j_gene: TRBJ2-3; d_gene: TRBD2; v_gene: TRBV15; CDR3aa: CATSRDKSGGTDTQYF; CDR3nt: TGTGCCACCAGCAGAGATAAAAGCGGGGGCACAGATACGCAGTATTTT
abundance: NA; j_gene: TRBJ2-5; d_gene: TRBD2; v_gene: TRBV5-1; CDR3aa: CASSSGGTETQYF; CDR3nt: TGCGCCAGCAGCTCGGGGGGGACGGAGACCCAGTACTTC
abundance: few; j_gene: TRBJ2-2; d_gene: NA; v_gene: TRBV18; CDR3aa: CASSPSADGELFF; CDR3nt: TGTGCCAGCTCACCATCAGCCGACGGGGAGCTGTTTTTT
abundance: NA; j_gene: TRBJ2-7; d_gene: NA; v_gene: TRBV28; CDR3aa: CASSRSHRSYEQYF; CDR3nt: TGTGCCAGCAGTAGAAGTCACCGGAGCTACGAGCAGTACTTC
abundance: many; j_gene: TRBJ2-6; d_gene: NA; v_gene: TRBV7-9; CDR3aa: CASTLGQLSGANVLTF; CDR3nt: TGTGCCAGCACGTTGGGACAACTCTCTGGGGCCAACGTCCTGACTTTC
abundance: NA; j_gene: TRBJ2-5; d_gene: NA; v_gene: TRBV5-1; CDR3aa: CASSFFGAETQYF; CDR3nt: TGCGCCAGCAGCTTCTTCGGGGCCGAGACCCAGTACTTC
abundance: NA; j_gene: TRBJ2-3; d_gene: TRBD2; v_gene: TRBV4-3; CDR3aa: CASSQELAGGSYRGTDTQYF; CDR3nt: TGCGCCAGCAGCCAAGAGTTAGCGGGAGGTTCCTATAGAGGCACAGATACGCAGTATTTT
abundance: NA; j_gene: TRBJ2-3; d_gene: TRBD1; v_gene: TRBV28; CDR3aa: CASSFSGGASSTDTQYF; CDR3nt: TGTGCCAGCAGTTTCTCAGGGGGCGCATCAAGCACAGATACGCAGTATTTT
abundance: many; j_gene: TRBJ1-6; d_gene: TRBD1; v_gene: TRBV12-3/TRBV12-4; CDR3aa: CASSRQGGNSPLHF; CDR3nt: TGTGCCAGCAGCCGACAGGGAGGTAATTCACCCCTCCACTTT
abundance: few; j_gene: TRBJ1-2; d_gene: TRBD1; v_gene: TRBV12-3/TRBV12-4; CDR3aa: CASSQRTGGSYGYTF; CDR3nt: TGTGCCAGCAGTCAACGGACAGGGGGTTCGTATGGCTACACCTTC
abundance: many; j_gene: TRBJ2-3; d_gene: NA; v_gene: TRBV3-1; CDR3aa: CASSQLAFTDTQYF; CDR3nt: TGTGCCAGCAGCCAGCTAGCGTTCACAGATACGCAGTATTTT
abundance: many; j_gene: TRBJ2-7; d_gene: TRBD2; v_gene: TRBV5-1; CDR3aa: CASSLSTSGIYEQYF; CDR3nt: TGCGCCAGCAGCTTATCGACTAGCGGGATCTACGAGCAGTACTTC
abundance: many; j_gene: TRBJ2-6; d_gene: TRBD1; v_gene: TRBV10-3; CDR3aa: CATTGDGANVLTF; CDR3nt: TGTGCCACGACAGGGGATGGGGCCAACGTCCTGACTTTC
abundance: few; j_gene: TRBJ1-6; d_gene: NA; v_gene: TRBV6-8; CDR3aa: CARPGVLLHF; CDR3nt: TGTGCCAGACCAGGGGTGCTCCTCCACTTT
abundance: few; j_gene: TRBJ2-1; d_gene: TRBD2; v_gene: TRBV2; CDR3aa: CASSAPSGRSYNEQFF; CDR3nt: TGTGCCAGCAGTGCTCCTAGCGGGAGATCCTACAATGAGCAGTTCTTC
abundance: NA; j_gene: TRBJ2-1; d_gene: TRBD2; v_gene: TRBV2; CDR3aa: CASSPRTSGGANEQFF; CDR3nt: TGTGCCAGCAGTCCCAGGACTAGCGGGGGGGCCAATGAGCAGTTCTTC
abundance: few; j_gene: TRBJ1-1; d_gene: TRBD1; v_gene: TRBV5-6; CDR3aa: CASRQRQGQMGTEAFF; CDR3nt: TGTGCCAGCAGACAACGACAGGGGCAGATGGGTACTGAAGCTTTCTTT
abundance: NA; j_gene: TRBJ2-3; d_gene: NA; v_gene: TRBV10-3; CDR3aa: CAIRSSIDMQYF; CDR3nt: TGTGCCATCAGGTCTTCTATTGATATGCAGTATTTT
abundance: few; j_gene: TRBJ2-1; d_gene: TRBD2; v_gene: TRBV5-1; CDR3aa: CASSDGTSGNNEQFF; CDR3nt: TGCGCCAGCAGCGACGGGACTAGCGGGAACAATGAGCAGTTCTTC
abundance: many; j_gene: TRBJ2-7; d_gene: NA; v_gene: TRBV15; CDR3aa: CATSRDRGAYEQYF; CDR3nt: TGTGCCACCAGCAGAGACAGGGGAGCCTACGAGCAGTACTTC
abundance: NA; j_gene: TRBJ1-5; d_gene: NA; v_gene: TRBV6-2/TRBV6-3; CDR3aa: CASSTDEVAQHF; CDR3nt: TGTGCCAGCAGCACCGATGAAGTAGCCCAGCATTTT
abundance: many; j_gene: TRBJ2-3; d_gene: NA; v_gene: TRBV6-4; CDR3aa: CASSDGLDTDTQYF; CDR3nt: TGTGCCAGCAGTGACGGGTTAGACACAGATACGCAGTATTTT
abundance: few; j_gene: TRBJ2-4; d_gene: NA; v_gene: TRBV29-1; CDR3aa: CSVEDPAKNIQYF; CDR3nt: TGCAGCGTTGAAGACCCAGCCAAAAACATTCAGTACTTC
abundance: many; j_gene: TRBJ2-2; d_gene: NA; v_gene: TRBV12-3/TRBV12-4; CDR3aa: CASSLDGFNTGELFF; CDR3nt: TGTGCCAGCAGTTTGGATGGGTTTAACACCGGGGAGCTGTTTTTT
abundance: NA; j_gene: TRBJ2-5; d_gene: NA; v_gene: TRBV11-2; CDR3aa: CASSPRRDLETQYF; CDR3nt: TGTGCCAGCAGCCCCCGCAGGGATTTGGAGACCCAGTACTTC